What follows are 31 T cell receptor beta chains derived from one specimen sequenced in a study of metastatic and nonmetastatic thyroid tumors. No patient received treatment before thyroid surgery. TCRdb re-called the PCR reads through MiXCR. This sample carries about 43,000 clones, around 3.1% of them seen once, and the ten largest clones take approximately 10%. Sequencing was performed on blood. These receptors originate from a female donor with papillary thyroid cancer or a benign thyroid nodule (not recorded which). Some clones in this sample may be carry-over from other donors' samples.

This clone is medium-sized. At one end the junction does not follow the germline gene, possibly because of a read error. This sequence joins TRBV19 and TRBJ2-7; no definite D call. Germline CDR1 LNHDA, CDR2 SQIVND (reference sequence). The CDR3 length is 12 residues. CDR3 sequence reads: CASSIIPDRLDF. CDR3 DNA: TGTGCCAGTAGTATAATCCCAGACCGGCTGGACTTC. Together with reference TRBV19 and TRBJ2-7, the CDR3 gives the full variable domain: DGGITQSPKYLFRKEGQNVTLSCEQNLNHDAMYWYRQDPGQGLRLIYYSQIVNDFQKGDIAEGYSVSREKKESFPLTVTSAQKNPTAFYLCASSIIPDRLDFGPGTRLTVT.

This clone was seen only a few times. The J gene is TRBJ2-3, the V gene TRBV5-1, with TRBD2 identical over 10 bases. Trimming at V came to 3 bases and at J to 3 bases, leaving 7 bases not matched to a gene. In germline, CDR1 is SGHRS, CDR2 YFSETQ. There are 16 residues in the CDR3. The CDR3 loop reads CASSSLAGGGTDTQYF. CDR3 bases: TGCGCCAGCAGCTCTTTAGCGGGAGGAGGTACAGATACGCAGTATTTT. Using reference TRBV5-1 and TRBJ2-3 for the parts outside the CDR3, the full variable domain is KAGVTQTPRYLIKTRGQQVTLSCSPISGHRSVSWYQQTPGQGLQFLFEYFSETQRNKGNFPGRFSGRQFSNSRSEMNVSTLELGDSALYLCASSSLAGGGTDTQYFGPGTRLTVL.

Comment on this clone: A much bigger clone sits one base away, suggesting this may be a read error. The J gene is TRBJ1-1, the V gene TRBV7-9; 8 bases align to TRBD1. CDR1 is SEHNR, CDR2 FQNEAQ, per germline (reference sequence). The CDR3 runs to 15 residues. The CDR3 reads CASSQVGQENTEAFF. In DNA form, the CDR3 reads TGTGCCAGCAGCCAAGTGGGACAGGAGAACACTGAGGCTTTCTTT.

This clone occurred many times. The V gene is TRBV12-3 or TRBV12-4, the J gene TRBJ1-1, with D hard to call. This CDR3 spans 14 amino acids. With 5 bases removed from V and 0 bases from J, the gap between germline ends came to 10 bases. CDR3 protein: CASSNTVMNTEAFF. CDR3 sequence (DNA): TGTGCCAGCAGTAATACAGTCATGAACACTGAAGCTTTCTTT.

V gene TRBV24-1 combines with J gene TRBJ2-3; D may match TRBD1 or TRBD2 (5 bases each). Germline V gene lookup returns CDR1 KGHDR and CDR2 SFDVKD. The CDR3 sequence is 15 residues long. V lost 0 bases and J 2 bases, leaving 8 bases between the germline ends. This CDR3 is CATSDLVGVTDTQYF. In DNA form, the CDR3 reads TGTGCCACCAGTGATTTGGTGGGGGTCACAGATACGCAGTATTTT.

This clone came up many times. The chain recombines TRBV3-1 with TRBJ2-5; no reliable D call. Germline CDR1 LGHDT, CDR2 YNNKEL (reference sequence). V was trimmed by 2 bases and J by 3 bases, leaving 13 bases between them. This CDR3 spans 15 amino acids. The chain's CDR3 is CASSQHLDGKETQYF. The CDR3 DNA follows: TGTGCCAGCAGCCAACATTTGGACGGAAAAGAGACCCAGTACTTC.

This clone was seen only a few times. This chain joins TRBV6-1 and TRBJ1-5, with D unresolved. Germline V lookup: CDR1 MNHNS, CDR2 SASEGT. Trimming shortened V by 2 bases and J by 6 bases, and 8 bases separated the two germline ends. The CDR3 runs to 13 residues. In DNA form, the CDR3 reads TGTGCCAGCAGTGAATATGCAGGTCAGCCCCAGCATTTT. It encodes CASSEYAGQPQHF.

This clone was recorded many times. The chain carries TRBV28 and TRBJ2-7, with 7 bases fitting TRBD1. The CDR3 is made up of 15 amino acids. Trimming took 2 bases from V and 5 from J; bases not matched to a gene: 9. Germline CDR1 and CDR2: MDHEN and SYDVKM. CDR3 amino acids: CASSLTGQDHNEQYF. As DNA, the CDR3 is TGTGCCAGCAGTTTAACCGGACAGGATCATAACGAGCAGTACTTC.

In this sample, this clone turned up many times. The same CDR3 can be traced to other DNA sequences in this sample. The CDR3 DNA follows: TGTGCCAGCAGCTACTACCCCCAACGGGGGTATCGAGAGACCCAGTACTTC. Protein: CASSYYPQRGYRETQYF. The rearrangement joins TRBV11-3 to TRBJ2-5, with D perhaps matching TRBD2 (6 bases). The V and J ends lost 4 bases and 4 bases respectively, with 22 bases between them. The CDR3 sequence is 17 residues long. Germline CDR1 is SGHNT and CDR2 is YENEEA.

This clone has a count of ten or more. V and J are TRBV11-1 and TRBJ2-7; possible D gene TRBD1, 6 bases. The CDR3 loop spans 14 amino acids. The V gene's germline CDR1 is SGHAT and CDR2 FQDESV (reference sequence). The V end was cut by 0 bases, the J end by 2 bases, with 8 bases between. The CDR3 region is CASSLAKGAYEQYF. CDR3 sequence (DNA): TGTGCCAGCAGCTTAGCGAAGGGGGCCTACGAGCAGTACTTC.

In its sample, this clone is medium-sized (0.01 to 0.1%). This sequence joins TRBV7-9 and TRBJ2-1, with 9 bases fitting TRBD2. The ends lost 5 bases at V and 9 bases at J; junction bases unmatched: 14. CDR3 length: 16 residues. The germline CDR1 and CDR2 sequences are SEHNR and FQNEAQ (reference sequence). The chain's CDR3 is CASSPRSAGGFREQFF. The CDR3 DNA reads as TGTGCCAGCAGCCCAAGGTCAGCGGGAGGTTTTCGTGAGCAGTTCTTC.

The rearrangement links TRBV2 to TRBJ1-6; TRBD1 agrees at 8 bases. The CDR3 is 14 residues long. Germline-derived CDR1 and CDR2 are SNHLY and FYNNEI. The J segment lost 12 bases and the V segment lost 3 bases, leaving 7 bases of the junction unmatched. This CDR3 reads CASSDITGTGPLHF. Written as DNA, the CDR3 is TGTGCCAGCAGTGATATAACCGGGACAGGACCCCTCCACTTT.

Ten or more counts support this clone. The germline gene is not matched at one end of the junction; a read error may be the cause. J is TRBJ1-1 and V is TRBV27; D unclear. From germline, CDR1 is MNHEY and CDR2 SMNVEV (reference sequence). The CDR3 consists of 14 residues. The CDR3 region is CASSLGMGNAEAFF. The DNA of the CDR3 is TGTGCCAGCAGTTTAGGTATGGGGAACGCTGAAGCTTTCTTT.

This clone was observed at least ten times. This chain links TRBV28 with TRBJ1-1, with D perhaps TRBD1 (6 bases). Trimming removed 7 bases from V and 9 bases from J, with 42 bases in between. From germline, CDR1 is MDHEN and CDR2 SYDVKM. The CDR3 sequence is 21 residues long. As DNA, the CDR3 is TGTGCCAGCACCTCCTTGATTCGAGGGGGGCGTCATGTCGGAAGTTCGAGTAAAGCTTTCTTT. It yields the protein CASTSLIRGGRHVGSSSKAFF.

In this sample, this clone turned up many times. CDR3 nucleotide sequence: TGTGCCAGCAGCCCCTCCCGTGAGACTAGCGGGAGGGTATACAATGAGCAGTTCTTC. Its translation is CASSPSRETSGRVYNEQFF. The rearrangement joins TRBV5-4 to TRBJ2-1; 14 bases agree with TRBD2. CDR3 size: 19 residues. J gave up 4 bases and V 4 bases, and 13 bases lay outside the gene matches. Germline V gene sequence: CDR1 SGHNT, CDR2 YYREEE (reference sequence).

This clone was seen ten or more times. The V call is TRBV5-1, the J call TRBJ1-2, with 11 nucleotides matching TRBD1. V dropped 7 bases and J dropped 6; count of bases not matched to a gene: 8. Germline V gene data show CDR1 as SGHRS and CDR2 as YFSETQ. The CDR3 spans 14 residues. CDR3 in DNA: TGCGCCAGCTTCCTACCGGGACAGGGGGATGGCTACACCTTC. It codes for CASFLPGQGDGYTF.

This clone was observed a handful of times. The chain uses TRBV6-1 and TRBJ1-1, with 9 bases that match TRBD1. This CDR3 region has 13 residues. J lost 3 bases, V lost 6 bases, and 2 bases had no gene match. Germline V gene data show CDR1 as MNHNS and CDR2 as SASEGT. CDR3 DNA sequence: TGTGCCAGCAGGCGGACAGGGGACACTGAAGCTTTCTTT. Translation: CASRRTGDTEAFF.

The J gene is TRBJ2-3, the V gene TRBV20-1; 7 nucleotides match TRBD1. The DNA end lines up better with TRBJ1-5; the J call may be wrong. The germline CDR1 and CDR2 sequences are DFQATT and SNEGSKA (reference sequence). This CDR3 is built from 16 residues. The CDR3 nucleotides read TGCAGTGCTAGGGGTAGACTAGCGGGAGGGACAGATACGCAGCATTTT. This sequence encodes CSARGRLAGGTDTQHF.

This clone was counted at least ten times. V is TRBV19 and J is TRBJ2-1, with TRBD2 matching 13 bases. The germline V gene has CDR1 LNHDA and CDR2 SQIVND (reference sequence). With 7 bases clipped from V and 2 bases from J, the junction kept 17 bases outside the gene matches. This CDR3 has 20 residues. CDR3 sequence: CASIGGLAGKKGDTYNEQFF. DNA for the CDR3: TGTGCCAGTATTGGGGGACTAGCGGGAAAAAAAGGGGACACCTACAATGAGCAGTTCTTC.

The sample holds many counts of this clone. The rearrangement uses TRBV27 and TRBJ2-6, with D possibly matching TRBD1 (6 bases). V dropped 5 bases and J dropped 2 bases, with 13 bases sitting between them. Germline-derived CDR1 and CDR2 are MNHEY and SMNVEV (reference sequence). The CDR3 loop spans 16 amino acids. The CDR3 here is CASSPGPGAGANVLTF. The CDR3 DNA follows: TGTGCCAGCAGTCCGGGCCCAGGGGCTGGGGCCAACGTCCTGACTTTC.

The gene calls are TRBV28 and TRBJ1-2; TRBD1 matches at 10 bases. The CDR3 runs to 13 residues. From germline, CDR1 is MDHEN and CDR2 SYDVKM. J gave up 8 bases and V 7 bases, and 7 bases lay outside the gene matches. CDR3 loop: CASTQTGGRGYTF. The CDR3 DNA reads TGTGCCAGCACCCAGACAGGGGGCAGGGGCTACACCTTC.

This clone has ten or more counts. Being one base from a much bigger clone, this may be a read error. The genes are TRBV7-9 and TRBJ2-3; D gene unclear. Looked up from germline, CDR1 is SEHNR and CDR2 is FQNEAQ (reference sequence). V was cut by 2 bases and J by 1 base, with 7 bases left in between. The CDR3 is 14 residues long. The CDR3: CASSLIAGTDTQYF. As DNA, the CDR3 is TGTGCCAGCAGCTTAATTGCCGGCACAGATACGCAGTATTTT.

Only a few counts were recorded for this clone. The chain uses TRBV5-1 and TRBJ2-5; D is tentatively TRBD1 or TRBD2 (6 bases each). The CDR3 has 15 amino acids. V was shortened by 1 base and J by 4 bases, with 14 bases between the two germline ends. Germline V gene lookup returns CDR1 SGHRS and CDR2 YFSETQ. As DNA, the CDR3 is TGCGCCAGCAGCTTGACCGGGGGCTGGGGAGAGACCCAGTACTTC. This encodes CASSLTGGWGETQYF.

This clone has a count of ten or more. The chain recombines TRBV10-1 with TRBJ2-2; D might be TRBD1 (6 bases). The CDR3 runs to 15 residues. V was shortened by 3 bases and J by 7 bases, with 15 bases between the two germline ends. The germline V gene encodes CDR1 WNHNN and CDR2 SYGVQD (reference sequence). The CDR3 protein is CASSEGQSGRGELFF. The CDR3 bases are TGCGCCAGCAGTGAAGGACAGTCTGGACGCGGGGAGCTGTTTTTT.

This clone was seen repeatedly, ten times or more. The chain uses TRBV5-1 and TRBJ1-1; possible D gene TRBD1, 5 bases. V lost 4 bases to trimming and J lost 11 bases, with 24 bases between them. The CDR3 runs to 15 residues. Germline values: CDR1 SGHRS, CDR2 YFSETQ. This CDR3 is CASSTTTGTAAGAFF. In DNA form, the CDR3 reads TGCGCCAGCAGCACAACAACCGGGACGGCGGCCGGGGCTTTCTTT.

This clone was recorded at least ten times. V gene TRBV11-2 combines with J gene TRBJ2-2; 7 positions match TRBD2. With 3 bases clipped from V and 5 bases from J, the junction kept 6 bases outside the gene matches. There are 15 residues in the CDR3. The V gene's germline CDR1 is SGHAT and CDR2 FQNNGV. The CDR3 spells CASSFELATTGELFF. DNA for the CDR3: TGTGCCAGCAGCTTCGAACTAGCGACTACCGGGGAGCTGTTTTTT.

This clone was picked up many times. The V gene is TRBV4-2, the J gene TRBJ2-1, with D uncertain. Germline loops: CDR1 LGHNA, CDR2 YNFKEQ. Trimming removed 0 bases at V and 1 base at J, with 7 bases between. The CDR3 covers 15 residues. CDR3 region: CASSQDTGSYNEQFF. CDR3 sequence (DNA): TGTGCCAGCAGCCAAGATACCGGGTCCTACAATGAGCAGTTCTTC.

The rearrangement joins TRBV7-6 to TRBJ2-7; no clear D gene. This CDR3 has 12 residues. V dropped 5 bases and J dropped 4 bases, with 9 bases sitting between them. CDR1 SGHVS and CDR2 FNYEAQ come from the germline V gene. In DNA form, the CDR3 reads TGTGCCAGCAGCCTTAGGCCTTACGAGCAGTACTTC. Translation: CASSLRPYEQYF.

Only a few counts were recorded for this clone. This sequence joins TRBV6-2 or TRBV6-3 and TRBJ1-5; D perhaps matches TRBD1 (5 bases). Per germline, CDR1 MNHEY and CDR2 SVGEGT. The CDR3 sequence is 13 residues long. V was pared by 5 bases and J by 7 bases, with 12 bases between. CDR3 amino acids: CASSAREGQPQHF. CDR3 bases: TGTGCCAGCAGTGCCAGGGAAGGACAGCCCCAGCATTTT.

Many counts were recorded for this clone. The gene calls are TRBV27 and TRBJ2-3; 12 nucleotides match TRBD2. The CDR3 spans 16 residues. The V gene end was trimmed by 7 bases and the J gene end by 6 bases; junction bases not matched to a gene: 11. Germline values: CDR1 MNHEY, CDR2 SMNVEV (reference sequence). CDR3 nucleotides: TGTGCCAGCAATTCCCGACTAGCGGGAGCGACGGATACGCAGTATTTT. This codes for CASNSRLAGATDTQYF.

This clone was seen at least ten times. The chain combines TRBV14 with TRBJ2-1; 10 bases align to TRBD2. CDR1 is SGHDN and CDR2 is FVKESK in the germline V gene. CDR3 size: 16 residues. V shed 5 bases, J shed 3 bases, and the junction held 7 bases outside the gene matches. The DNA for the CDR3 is TGTGCCAGCAGCTCGTTAGCGGGAGGTATCTACAATGAGCAGTTCTTC. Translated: CASSSLAGGIYNEQFF. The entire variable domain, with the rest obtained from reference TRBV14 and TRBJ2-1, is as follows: EAGVTQFPSHSVIEKGQTVTLRCDPISGHDNLYWYRRVMGKEIKFLLHFVKESKQDESGMPNNRFLAERTGGTYSTLKVQPAELEDSGVYFCASSSLAGGIYNEQFFGPGTRLTVL.